This is a list of T cell receptor beta chains from one sample in a study of T cell responses to AZD1222 COVID-19 vaccine. Clones were read by immunoSEQ multiplex PCR, and TCRdb kept only the in-frame ones, dropping some. The repertoire holds about 190,000 clones, with 85% to 90% as singletons. The input for sequencing was peripheral blood, taken on day 0 of MenACWY control vaccination. These receptors all stem from an adult in good health. Each CDR3 is given with its conserved first and last residue. The D gene is left open where the match is weak. The size field is filled for only some rows; it gives once, few, many or a size class.

TRBJ1-2	-	-	TRBV7-9	CASSVGGSNYGYTF	TGTGCCAGCAGCGTCGGGGGGTCGAACTATGGCTACACCTTC
TRBJ2-2	-	-	TRBV29-1	CSVEGRDGELFF	TGCAGCGTTGAAGGCCGTGACGGGGAGCTGTTTTTT
TRBJ2-7	once	-	TRBV28	CASSFPEGRYEQYF	TGTGCCAGCAGTTTCCCGGAGGGCCGCTACGAGCAGTACTTC
TRBJ1-5	-	TRBD1	TRBV9	CASSGQGANQPQHF	TGTGCCAGCAGCGGACAGGGGGCCAATCAGCCCCAGCATTTT
TRBJ2-7	-	-	TRBV28	CASSTWGVESSEQYF	TGTGCCAGCAGTACCTGGGGGGTGGAGTCAAGCGAGCAGTACTTC
TRBJ1-1	-	-	TRBV18	CASSPPSNTEAFF	TGTGCCAGCTCACCACCGTCGAACACTGAAGCTTTCTTT
TRBJ2-2	few	TRBD1	TRBV2	CASIIGTGGVANTGELFF	TGTGCCAGCATTATTGGGACAGGGGGCGTCGCGAACACCGGGGAGCTGTTTTTT
TRBJ1-1	-	-	TRBV3-1/TRBV3-2	CASSQVPGGTEAFF	TGTGCCAGCAGCCAAGTTCCGGGGGGCACTGAAGCTTTCTTT
TRBJ1-2	-	-	TRBV28	CASSLGERNYGYTF	TGTGCCAGCAGTTTAGGGGAGAGGAACTATGGCTACACCTTC
TRBJ2-7	-	TRBD2	TRBV19	CASSIRLAVYEQYF	TGTGCCAGTAGTATCAGGCTAGCGGTGTACGAGCAGTACTTC
TRBJ2-3	-	TRBD2	TRBV9	CASSAPQWTSGRGTDTQYF	TGTGCCAGCAGCGCACCCCAGTGGACTAGCGGGAGGGGTACAGATACGCAGTATTTT
TRBJ2-5	-	-	TRBV27	CASSLAGETQYF	TGTGCCAGCAGTTTAGCGGGAGAGACCCAGTACTTC
TRBJ2-3	few	TRBD2	TRBV5-6	CASSHPGTSGGITDTQYF	TGTGCCAGCAGCCACCCCGGGACTAGCGGGGGGATCACAGATACGCAGTATTTT
TRBJ1-1	-	-	TRBV12-3/TRBV12-4	CASSLGSEAFF	TGTGCCAGCAGTTTGGGGTCCGAAGCTTTCTTT
TRBJ1-3	-	-	TRBV5-1	CASSSVAGGGNTIYF	TGCGCCAGCAGCTCCGTGGCTGGCGGCGGAAACACCATATATTTT
TRBJ2-2	-	-	TRBV7-7	CASSPSGHNTGELFF	TGTGCCAGCAGCCCGTCTGGACATAACACCGGGGAGCTGTTTTTT
TRBJ2-7	-	TRBD2	TRBV4-2	CASSQESGGPSYEQYF	TGTGCCAGCAGCCAAGAAAGCGGGGGGCCCTCCTACGAGCAGTACTTC
TRBJ2-3	-	TRBD1	TRBV28	CASSLWTGANTDTQYF	TGTGCCAGCAGTTTGTGGACAGGGGCTAACACAGATACGCAGTATTTT
TRBJ2-6	-	-	TRBV19	CASSTRISGANVLTF	TGTGCCAGTAGTACCCGGATCTCTGGGGCCAACGTCCTGACTTTC
TRBJ2-1	-	-	TRBV12-3/TRBV12-4	CASSLGGVGEQFF	TGTGCCAGCAGTTTAGGTGGGGTTGGTGAGCAGTTCTTC
TRBJ1-5	few	TRBD1	TRBV30	CAWSVSGGHQPQHF	TGTGCCTGGAGTGTCTCAGGGGGCCATCAGCCCCAGCATTTT
TRBJ2-1	few	-	TRBV28	CASRVRVEDWRDNEQFF	TGTGCCAGCAGAGTTCGGGTTGAGGACTGGCGTGATAATGAGCAGTTCTTC
TRBJ1-6	-	TRBD1	TRBV4-3	CASSPGQGDSPLHF	TGCGCCAGCAGCCCGGGACAGGGAGATTCACCCCTCCACTTT
TRBJ1-2	-	-	TRBV28	CASSLYRTTKGYTF	TGTGCCAGCAGCCTATACCGGACGACGAAAGGCTACACCTTC
TRBJ1-4	-	-	TRBV28	CASSSPNEKLFF	TGTGCCAGCTCAAGTCCAAATGAGAAACTGTTTTTT
TRBJ1-1	-	-	TRBV6-5	CASRTGLATEAFF	TGTGCCAGCAGAACAGGGTTGGCCACTGAAGCTTTCTTT
TRBJ2-1	once	-	TRBV10-3	CAISRDGGGARNEQFF	TGTGCCATCAGTAGGGACGGAGGTGGGGCCCGGAATGAGCAGTTCTTC
TRBJ1-1	medium-sized	TRBD1	TRBV7-9	CASRAGGMNTEAFF	TGTGCCAGCAGGGCAGGGGGCATGAACACTGAAGCTTTCTTT
TRBJ1-1	once	-	TRBV5-1	CASSLAQDYHTEAFF	TGCGCCAGCAGCTTGGCCCAGGATTATCACACTGAAGCTTTCTTT
TRBJ2-1	-	TRBD1	TRBV18	CASSPIGTGNYNEQFF	TGTGCCAGCTCACCAATCGGGACAGGGAATTACAATGAGCAGTTCTTC
TRBJ1-1	-	-	TRBV28	CASRGRGNTEAFF	TGTGCCAGCAGGGGCAGGGGAAACACTGAAGCTTTCTTT
TRBJ2-3	-	-	TRBV29-1	CSATGTASTDTQYF	TGCAGCGCCACCGGGACGGCTAGCACAGATACGCAGTATTTT
TRBJ1-2	-	TRBD1	TRBV18	CASSLKTGNYGYTF	TGTGCCAGCTCACTAAAGACAGGGAACTATGGCTACACCTTC
TRBJ2-7	medium-sized	-	TRBV10-2	CASSDSSEQYF	TGCGCCAGCAGTGACTCTAGCGAGCAGTACTTC
TRBJ1-6	-	TRBD1	TRBV11-2	CASSNRDREYNSPLHF	TGTGCCAGCAGCAACCGGGACAGGGAATATAATTCACCCCTCCACTTT
TRBJ2-1	-	-	TRBV7-3	CASSLRGNEQFF	TGTGCCAGCAGCCTCAGGGGTAATGAGCAGTTCTTC
TRBJ1-1	-	-	TRBV11-2	CASSSHRDTEAFF	TGTGCCAGCAGCTCACACAGGGACACTGAAGCTTTCTTT
TRBJ1-2	-	TRBD1	TRBV12-3/TRBV12-4	CASSFGQGGGYTF	TGTGCCAGCAGTTTCGGACAGGGGGGTGGCTACACCTTC
TRBJ1-5	-	-	TRBV6-5	CASSYMGGNQPQHF	TGTGCCAGCAGTTATATGGGGGGCAATCAGCCCCAGCATTTT
TRBJ2-5	once	-	TRBV30	CAWSVSRRETQYF	TGTGCCTGGAGTGTATCTAGACGGGAGACCCAGTACTTC
TRBJ2-1	-	-	TRBV9	CASSGQESYNEQFF	TGTGCCAGCAGCGGTCAGGAATCCTACAATGAGCAGTTCTTC
TRBJ1-2	-	-	TRBV2	CASSGGTDYGYTF	TGTGCCAGCAGTGGTGGGACGGATTATGGCTACACCTTC
TRBJ2-2	-	-	TRBV24-1	CATSDLSDPTNTGELFF	TGTGCCACCAGTGACCTCTCAGACCCGACGAACACCGGGGAGCTGTTTTTT
TRBJ1-2	-	TRBD1	TRBV7-9	CASSTGQGVKGYTF	TGTGCCAGCAGCACGGGACAGGGGGTAAAGGGCTACACCTTC
TRBJ1-3	-	TRBD1	TRBV18	CASSADRGNGNTIYF	TGTGCCAGCTCAGCGGACAGGGGCAATGGAAACACCATATATTTT
TRBJ1-4	few	TRBD1	TRBV30	CAWGQGTGGNEKLFF	TGTGCCTGGGGGCAGGGGACAGGGGGTAATGAAAAACTGTTTTTT
TRBJ2-1	-	-	TRBV5-4	CASRPAGGLDTYNEQFF	TGTGCCAGCAGACCGGCTGGTGGGCTTGACACCTACAATGAGCAGTTCTTC
TRBJ1-2	-	TRBD1	TRBV28	CASSRQGLYGYTF	TGTGCCAGCAGCAGACAGGGCCTCTATGGCTACACCTTC
TRBJ1-6	-	-	TRBV7-9	CASSLVQPNSPLHF	TGTGCCAGCAGCTTAGTCCAGCCTAATTCACCCCTCCACTTT
TRBJ2-1	-	-	TRBV28	CASSLLTGRLLSNEQFF	TGTGCCAGCAGTTTGTTGACAGGGAGGCTTTTGAGTAATGAGCAGTTCTTC
TRBJ1-3	-	-	TRBV5-4	CASSSSLGTIYF	TGTGCCAGCAGCTCCAGCCTTGGGACCATATATTTT
TRBJ2-7	-	-	TRBV19	CASSNRGPISYEQYF	TGTGCCAGTAGCAATAGGGGACCTATCTCCTACGAGCAGTACTTC
TRBJ1-2	few	TRBD1	TRBV29-1	CSVAGQGARGYTF	TGCAGCGTTGCTGGACAGGGGGCGCGTGGCTACACCTTC
TRBJ1-1	-	TRBD1	TRBV5-4	CASSLLAGGHTEAFF	TGTGCCAGCAGCTTGTTAGCAGGGGGGCACACTGAAGCTTTCTTT
TRBJ2-2	-	-	TRBV15	CATSRPDNRNTGELFF	TGTGCCACCAGCAGACCCGATAATAGGAACACCGGGGAGCTGTTTTTT
TRBJ2-3	-	-	TRBV10-2	CASSEPGGLMTDTQYF	TGCGCCAGCAGTGAGCCCGGGGGATTGATGACAGATACGCAGTATTTT
TRBJ2-2	-	TRBD1	TRBV10-3	CASGTANTGELFF	TGTGCCAGTGGGACAGCGAACACCGGGGAGCTGTTTTTT
TRBJ2-3	-	-	TRBV6-4	CASSGDRSSTDTQYF	TGTGCCAGCAGTGGCGACAGGAGTTCCACAGATACGCAGTATTTT
TRBJ2-7	-	-	TRBV12-3/TRBV12-4	CASSSSGSEQYF	TGTGCCAGCAGTTCGTCAGGGTCCGAGCAGTACTTC